This T cell receptor (beta chain) was observed in a study of blood T cell repertoires in COVID-19. Across the whole study: In each case, the material was cDNA or gDNA derived from T cells, B-cell-depleted T cells, or PBMCs.

Libraries were prepared by immunoSEQ multiplex PCR; TCRdb keeps only in-frame clonotypes and omits some of them. The table has roughly 120,000 clones, about 70% seen once. The CDR3 contains 15 residues. Trimming stripped 5 bases from V and 5 bases from J, with 18 bases between. Per the germline V gene, CDR1 is SGHTA and CDR2 is FQGNSA. The sequenced sample consisted of peripheral blood. The rearrangement links TRBV7-2 to TRBJ1-1, with D possibly being TRBD1 (6 bases). The TCR was taken from a woman aged 55-69 years with acute or convalescent COVID-19. In nucleotides, the CDR3 is TGTGCCAGCAGCCCCTCCCCCGGGGGGCGAACTGAAGCTTTCTTT. Translated, it gives CASSPSPGGRTEAFF.